These 21 T cell receptor beta chains share one sample of origin, sequenced in a study of a mutant IDH1 vaccine in newly diagnosed glioma. Sequencing used immunoSEQ multiplex PCR; TCRdb keeps in-frame clones, though not all of them. The table shows about 41,000 clones, with 78% occurring only once. Time point here: week 23, last vaccination. What each vaccine dose contained was 300 ug of mutant IDH1 20-mer peptide, accompanied by topical imiquimod. Their antigens remain unidentified. Sequencing used PBMCs, obtained from a glioma patient whose treatment included an IDH1 peptide vaccine. The receptor source for this set is a woman aged 40-49 years with glioma. Some clones in this sample may be carry-over from other donors' samples.

This chain uses TRBV6-6 with TRBJ1-5; D gene unclear. V lost 6 bases, J lost 12 bases, and 12 bases lay in between. The CDR3 contains 11 residues. Germline CDR1 reads MNHNY; CDR2 reads SVGAGI (reference sequence). CDR3 region: CASRTGGDQHF. The CDR3 DNA sequence: TGTGCCAGCAGGACGGGCGGGGACCAGCATTTT.

The CDR3 is CASSEERTTAGYTF. Here the CDR3 DNA reads TGTGCCAGCAGTGAAGAACGAACAACTGCTGGCTACACCTTC. The V and J genes are TRBV6-1 and TRBJ1-2; D ambiguous. The germline V gene encodes CDR1 MNHNS and CDR2 SASEGT. The V end lost 1 base, the J end lost 7 bases, and 13 bases lay between the germline ends. The CDR3 loop spans 14 amino acids.

This clone was recorded once. The chain employs TRBV5-6 and TRBJ1-1; D unclear. V lost 7 bases, J lost 0 bases, and 10 bases lay in between. Germline V gene lookup returns CDR1 SGHDT and CDR2 YYEEEE. The CDR3 is 13 residues long. The CDR3 DNA sequence: TGTGCCAGCTCGGCTGGGGTGAACACTGAAGCTTTCTTT. Translated, it gives CASSAGVNTEAFF.

The rearrangement uses TRBV5-1 and TRBJ2-2; 7 bases match TRBD2. J lost 2 bases, V lost 4 bases, and 11 bases had no gene match. The CDR3 totals 17 residues. Looked up from germline, CDR1 is SGHRS and CDR2 is YFSETQ. The CDR3 here is CASSGLWLADNTGELFF. The CDR3 region has the DNA TGCGCCAGCAGCGGACTATGGCTAGCGGACAACACCGGGGAGCTGTTTTTT.

This clone came up once. This chain joins TRBV11-2 and TRBJ2-2, with D perhaps TRBD2 (5 bases). V lost 1 base and J lost 9, with 9 bases in between. Germline V gene lookup returns CDR1 SGHAT and CDR2 FQNNGV. This CDR3 comprises 13 residues. CDR3 sequence: CASSLGGFRELFF. The DNA for the CDR3 is TGTGCCAGCAGCTTAGGCGGGTTTAGGGAGCTGTTTTTT.

The rearrangement uses TRBV19 and TRBJ1-5, with D maybe TRBD1 (6 bases). With 5 bases removed from V and 1 base from J, the gap between germline ends came to 12 bases. This CDR3 has 15 residues. Germline CDR1 reads LNHDA; CDR2 reads SQIVND (reference sequence). The CDR3 DNA sequence: TGTGCCAGTAGTTCCGCGGACAGCAGCAATCAGCCCCAGCATTTT. Translating gives CASSSADSSNQPQHF.

The V and J genes are TRBV4-3 and TRBJ2-3; D uncertain. Germline V gene sequence: CDR1 LGHNA, CDR2 YSLEER. Trimming cost V 4 bases and J 1 base, with 6 bases left between them. This CDR3 spans 13 amino acids. CDR3 sequence reads: CASSPERTDTQYF. CDR3 sequence (DNA): TGCGCCAGCAGCCCGGAACGCACAGATACGCAGTATTTT.

The chain uses TRBV19 and TRBJ2-1; possible D gene TRBD2, 6 bases. V was shortened by 4 bases and J by 1 base, with 8 bases between the two germline ends. Germline CDR1 and CDR2: LNHDA and SQIVND (reference sequence). CDR3 length: 14 amino acids. The CDR3 nucleotides are TGTGCCAGTAGTAAGGCGGGATCCTACAATGAGCAGTTCTTC. Translating it yields CASSKAGSYNEQFF.

The chain recombines TRBV30 with TRBJ2-7; 9 nucleotides align to TRBD1. CDR1 GTSNPN and CDR2 SVGIG come from the germline V gene (reference sequence). The V and J ends lost 7 bases and 4 bases, in that order; junction bases with no gene match: 8. The CDR3 runs to 13 residues. CDR3 nucleotides: TGTGCCTCGGCCGGGACAGGGTCTTACGAGCAGTACTTC. It encodes CASAGTGSYEQYF.

The chain couples TRBV27 to TRBJ2-7; D perhaps matches TRBD2 (6 bases). Trimming took 3 bases from V and 2 from J, leaving 14 bases between them. From germline, CDR1 is MNHEY and CDR2 SMNVEV (reference sequence). There are 15 residues in the CDR3. CDR3 sequence: CASSFSGTPTYEQYF. The CDR3 region has the DNA TGTGCCAGCAGTTTCTCGGGGACTCCTACCTACGAGCAGTACTTC.

The chain is built from TRBV4-3 and TRBJ2-1; TRBD1 agrees at 9 bases. This CDR3 has 16 amino acids. The V gene's germline CDR1 is LGHNA and CDR2 YSLEER. Germline trimming cut 1 base from V and 5 bases from J; bases unmatched to any gene: 6. CDR3 protein: CASSQAGQGWDNEQFF. The CDR3 nucleotides read TGCGCCAGCAGCCAAGCGGGACAGGGATGGGACAATGAGCAGTTCTTC.

The chain recombines TRBV7-9 with TRBJ1-3, with a possible D match to TRBD1 (5 bases). The CDR3 covers 14 residues. V lost 5 bases and J 0 bases, leaving 8 bases between the germline ends. Per the germline V gene, CDR1 is SEHNR and CDR2 is FQNEAQ (reference sequence). The CDR3 spells CASSGGFSGNTIYF. CDR3 nucleotide sequence: TGTGCCAGCAGCGGGGGATTCTCTGGAAACACCATATATTTT.

For this clone: The same CDR3 can be traced to other DNA sequences in this sample. This chain uses TRBV4-3 with TRBJ2-5, with 7 bases identical to TRBD2. Germline V gene lookup returns CDR1 LGHNA and CDR2 YSLEER. There are 14 residues in the CDR3. V gave up 1 base and J gave up 1 base; unmatched junction bases: 0. In nucleotides, the CDR3 is TGCGCCAGCAGCCAAGGACTAGCCCAAGAGACCCAGTACTTC. It translates to CASSQGLAQETQYF.

The V gene is TRBV18, the J gene TRBJ1-1; D gene ambiguous. The CDR3 contains 13 residues. Between the trimmed V and J ends, which lost 6 bases and 4 bases, there was a span of 12 bases. Looked up from germline, CDR1 is KGHSH and CDR2 is LQKENI. The CDR3 nucleotides read TGTGCCAGCTCCCCTAGAGGCGGCACTGAAGCTTTCTTT. Translated: CASSPRGGTEAFF.

The gene calls are TRBV19 and TRBJ2-2; unclear D gene. The V end was cut by 6 bases, the J end by 4 bases, with 12 bases between. Germline values: CDR1 LNHDA, CDR2 SQIVND (reference sequence). The CDR3 has 14 residues. CDR3 nucleotide sequence: TGTGCCAGTAGGGACCGTCCCCCCACCGGGGAGCTGTTTTTT. Translating gives CASRDRPPTGELFF.

The chain carries TRBV4-2 and TRBJ2-7; D gene unclear. V was cut by 1 base and J by 3 bases, with 10 bases left in between. The CDR3 runs 14 residues. Germline assignment: CDR1 LGHNA and CDR2 YNFKEQ. CDR3 in amino acids: CASSQGLACYEQYF. CDR3 DNA sequence: TGTGCCAGCAGCCAAGGTCTGGCTTGCTACGAGCAGTACTTC.

The chain links TRBV28 to TRBJ1-4; D not resolved. CDR3 length: 16 amino acids. V was trimmed by 6 bases and J by 7 bases, leaving 21 bases between them. CDR1 and CDR2 from the germline V gene are MDHEN and SYDVKM. The DNA of the CDR3 is TGTGCCAGCAGATCCTGGGTGGGGAGAGTGAGTGAAAAACTGTTTTTT. This encodes CASRSWVGRVSEKLFF.

This clone was detected once. The rearrangement joins TRBV5-6 to TRBJ2-1; D is unresolved. CDR1 and CDR2 from the germline V gene are SGHDT and YYEEEE. Trimming took 0 bases from V and 4 from J, leaving 11 bases between them. The CDR3 extends over 15 amino acids. The CDR3 DNA is TGTGCCAGCAGCTTGGCCGTCCGAGAGTACAATGAGCAGTTCTTC. This codes for CASSLAVREYNEQFF.

This chain links TRBV7-2 with TRBJ2-3; D remains ambiguous. This CDR3 region has 12 residues. Trimming pared 5 bases from V and 4 bases from J, leaving 7 bases between. Germline CDR1 SGHTA, CDR2 FQGNSA. The CDR3 here is CASSGSADTQYF. CDR3 in DNA: TGTGCCAGCAGCGGTTCCGCAGATACGCAGTATTTT.

This chain joins TRBV28 and TRBJ1-3; D is possibly TRBD1 (5 bases). The CDR3 covers 14 residues. V was shortened by 10 bases and J by 2 bases, with 15 bases between the two germline ends. Germline V gene data show CDR1 as MDHEN and CDR2 as SYDVKM. This CDR3 reads CATSRGRAGNTIYF. In DNA form, the CDR3 reads TGTGCCACCAGCCGGGGCAGGGCTGGAAACACCATATATTTT.

The chain is built from TRBV29-1 and TRBJ1-2; D is perhaps TRBD1 (5 bases). The germline CDR1 and CDR2 sequences are SQVTM and ANQGSEA. Trimming shortened V by 6 bases and J by 4 bases, and 12 bases separated the two germline ends. The CDR3 is made up of 12 amino acids. CDR3 DNA sequence: TGCAGCGTCGATCAGGGTGGCTATGGCTACACCTTC. Residues: CSVDQGGYGYTF.